Listed below are T cell receptor beta chains from one sample, sequenced in a study of blood T cell repertoires in COVID-19. Libraries were prepared by immunoSEQ multiplex PCR; TCRdb keeps only in-frame clonotypes and omits some of them. This table has 130,000 or so clones, roughly four fifths appearing once. Source material: PBMCs or T cells enriched from blood (not recorded which). All receptors derive from a man in his forties or fifties with acute COVID-19. Both conserved end residues are part of each CDR3. D genes are given only for firm matches. The size field is filled for only some rows; it gives once, few, many or a size class.

TRBD1 | TRBJ1-4 | TRBV5-4 | 14 | NA | TGTGCCAGCAGCGTCGGACAGGGGAATGAAAAACTGTTTTTT | CASSVGQGNEKLFF
NA | TRBJ2-1 | TRBV9 | 14 | NA | TGTGCCAGCAGCGTAGCGGGGGGCCGGAATGAGCAGTTCTTC | CASSVAGGRNEQFF
NA | TRBJ1-3 | TRBV5-6 | 15 | NA | TGTGCCAGCAGCTTGCTCAGGGCCTCTGGAAACACCATATATTTT | CASSLLRASGNTIYF
NA | TRBJ2-2 | TRBV2 | 12 | few | TGTGCCAGCACCGGAGATGTCGGGGAGCTGTTTTTT | CASTGDVGELFF
TRBD2 | TRBJ2-1 | TRBV7-2 | 15 | NA | TGTGCCAGCAGCTCCCTTCTAGCGGGGGAGGGTGAGCAGTTCTTC | CASSSLLAGEGEQFF
NA | TRBJ1-4 | TRBV3-1/TRBV3-2 | 15 | NA | TGTGCCAGCAGCCAAGGGGGAGGAATGAACGAAAAACTGTTTTTT | CASSQGGGMNEKLFF
TRBD1 | TRBJ2-3 | TRBV30 | 13 | NA | TGTGCCTGGAGTGTAGGCGGACAGGGTACGCAGTATTTT | CAWSVGGQGTQYF
NA | TRBJ1-1 | TRBV3-1/TRBV3-2 | 14 | NA | TGTGCCAGCAGCCTAAACACCGGGGGCACTGAAGCTTTCTTT | CASSLNTGGTEAFF
NA | TRBJ1-2 | TRBV4-1 | 15 | NA | TGCGCCAGCAGCCAAGACCAGGAAAGGATCCATGGCTACACCTTC | CASSQDQERIHGYTF
TRBD1 | TRBJ2-7 | TRBV7-2 | 14 | few | TGTGCCAGCAGCCCCGGGACAGGGGCCTACGAGCAGTACTTC | CASSPGTGAYEQYF
NA | TRBJ2-7 | TRBV5-1 | 14 | once | TGCGCCAGCGGACGGGGCGGGACTGCCTACGAGCAGTACTTC | CASGRGGTAYEQYF
TRBD2 | TRBJ2-1 | TRBV28 | 16 | NA | TGTGCACCGGGACTAGCGTTAGAAAACTCCTACAATGAGCAGTTCTTC | CAPGLALENSYNEQFF
NA | TRBJ2-7 | TRBV3-1/TRBV3-2 | 14 | few | TGTGCCAGCAGCCCTAGGCACGGAGACTACGAGCAGTACTTC | CASSPRHGDYEQYF
TRBD2 | TRBJ2-3 | TRBV7-3 | 16 | NA | TGTGCCAGCAGCGGAACCTCGACTAGCCGCACAGATACGCAGTATTTT | CASSGTSTSRTDTQYF
TRBD1 | TRBJ2-6 | TRBV2 | 16 | NA | TGTGCCAGCAGCCCGGGACAGTCCTCTGGGGCCAACGTCCTGACTTTC | CASSPGQSSGANVLTF
NA | TRBJ1-5 | TRBV28 | 16 | NA | TGTGCCAGCAGTCCACCGACAGGTTTCGGCAATCAGCCCCAGCATTTT | CASSPPTGFGNQPQHF
NA | TRBJ1-1 | TRBV3-1/TRBV3-2 | 12 | once | TGTGCCAGCCGGGATCCGAACACTGAAGCTTTCTTT | CASRDPNTEAFF
NA | TRBJ1-3 | TRBV6-1 | 15 | NA | TGTGCCAGCAGTGAAGAACACCTCTCTGGAAACACCATATATTTT | CASSEEHLSGNTIYF
TRBD1 | TRBJ2-3 | TRBV27 | 15 | NA | TGTGCCAGCAGTTCCGGACAGGGGACTACAGATACGCAGTATTTT | CASSSGQGTTDTQYF
NA | TRBJ1-6 | TRBV2 | 14 | NA | TGTGCCAGCAGTGCCGGGACCTATAATTCACCCCTCCACTTT | CASSAGTYNSPLHF
NA | TRBJ1-3 | TRBV6-5 | 13 | NA | TGTGCCAGCATGAGCTTCTCTGGAAACACCATATATTTT | CASMSFSGNTIYF
NA | TRBJ2-3 | TRBV9 | 15 | NA | TGTGCCAGCAGTCCCATCGGGGAAAGCACAGATACGCAGTATTTT | CASSPIGESTDTQYF